Listed here are 27 T cell receptor beta chains from one sample, sequenced in a study of cytomegalovirus exposure and HLA in healthy donors. The PCR had 60 Vbeta and 13 Jbeta primers. Only in-frame clones appear in the TCRdb table, and some are missing; sequencing was by immunoSEQ multiplex PCR. The sample lists 110,000 to 150,000 clones; around 79% were seen once. Sequencing used PBMCs. Receptor source: a female donor in good health and CMV-seronegative.

This clone was detected once. The gene calls are TRBV10-3 and TRBJ2-2; maybe TRBD2 (6 bases). The CDR3 contains 14 residues. V was cut by 8 bases and J by 1 base, with 11 bases left in between. Germline V gives CDR1 ENHRY, CDR2 SYGVKD. In nucleotides, the CDR3 is TGTGCCATCGGGGCGGGGAAGAACACCGGGGAGCTGTTTTTT. It translates to CAIGAGKNTGELFF.

This clone appeared once. The chain combines TRBV5-1 with TRBJ2-3, with 14 bases fitting TRBD2. CDR3 length: 15 amino acids. Germline CDR1 is SGHRS and CDR2 is YFSETQ. Trimming cost V 7 bases and J 2 bases; bases outside gene matches: 3. CDR3 protein: CASGTSGGLTDTQYF. CDR3 nucleotide sequence: TGCGCCAGCGGGACTAGCGGGGGACTCACAGATACGCAGTATTTT.

The chain couples TRBV5-1 to TRBJ1-1; D is perhaps TRBD1 (6 bases). V gave up 3 bases and J gave up 1 base, with 10 bases separating them. This CDR3 is 14 amino acids long. Looked up from germline, CDR1 is SGHRS and CDR2 is YFSETQ. The CDR3 reads CASSWDNWNTEAFF. CDR3 DNA: TGCGCCAGCAGCTGGGACAACTGGAACACTGAAGCTTTCTTT. The entire variable domain, with the rest obtained from reference TRBV5-1 and TRBJ1-1, is as follows: KAGVTQTPRYLIKTRGQQVTLSCSPISGHRSVSWYQQTPGQGLQFLFEYFSETQRNKGNFPGRFSGRQFSNSRSEMNVSTLELGDSALYLCASSWDNWNTEAFFGQGTRLTVV.

This clone was found a few times. The chain uses TRBV6-5 and TRBJ2-7; D possibly corresponds to TRBD2 (6 bases). The germline V gene has CDR1 MNHEY and CDR2 SVGAGI. The CDR3 sequence is 14 residues long. Trimming pared 7 bases from V and 2 bases from J, leaving 15 bases between. The CDR3 DNA is TGTGCCAGCACCCCTCTGCGGGAACCCTACGAGCAGTACTTC. It is translated as CASTPLREPYEQYF.

The chain joins TRBV5-1 to TRBJ2-6, with D maybe TRBD1 (5 bases). This CDR3 has 17 residues. The V end was cut by 2 bases, the J end by 0 bases, with 12 bases between. Germline assignment: CDR1 SGHRS and CDR2 YFSETQ. CDR3 sequence reads: CASSFGTGFSGANVLTF. The CDR3 bases are TGCGCCAGCAGCTTCGGAACAGGCTTCTCTGGGGCCAACGTCCTGACTTTC.

The chain combines TRBV18 with TRBJ2-7; 9 bases are shared with TRBD2. The CDR3 totals 15 residues. Germline V gives CDR1 KGHSH, CDR2 LQKENI. The V and J ends lost 0 bases and 1 base, in that order; junction bases with no gene match: 1. The CDR3 nucleotides are TGTGCCAGCTCACCACCGACTAGCGGTTCCTACGAGCAGTACTTC. Its translation is CASSPPTSGSYEQYF.

This clone was picked up one time. The rearrangement links TRBV14 to TRBJ2-5; tentatively, D is TRBD1 (5 bases). Germline V lookup: CDR1 SGHDN, CDR2 FVKESK. V was pared by 1 base and J by 2 bases, with 11 bases between. The CDR3 length is 15 residues. CDR3: CASSQGRAGQETQYF. As DNA, the CDR3 is TGTGCCAGCAGCCAAGGACGGGCAGGGCAAGAGACCCAGTACTTC.

This chain connects TRBV7-8 to TRBJ1-2; a weak D match, TRBD1 (5 bases). In germline, CDR1 is SGHVS, CDR2 FQNEAQ. The CDR3 sequence is 14 residues long. The V and J ends lost 1 base and 5 bases respectively, with 11 bases between them. This CDR3 reads CASSLGTGVYGYTF. The DNA for the CDR3 is TGTGCCAGCAGCTTAGGTACAGGAGTATATGGCTACACCTTC.

The chain carries TRBV27 and TRBJ1-6; weak D call: TRBD1 (6 bases). Germline V gives CDR1 MNHEY, CDR2 SMNVEV (reference sequence). The length of the CDR3 is 17 residues. V lost 1 base and J lost 7, with 17 bases in between. The CDR3 region has the DNA TGTGCCAGCAGTTTATTCCGCCGACAGGCCGAGAATTCACCCCTCCACTTT. Its translation: CASSLFRRQAENSPLHF.

The V gene is TRBV6-5, the J gene TRBJ2-1; 7 bases agree with TRBD1. CDR3 length: 15 residues. Germline lookup yields CDR1 MNHEY and CDR2 SVGAGI. Unmatched junction bases numbered 7, after V lost 4 bases and J lost 4 bases. The CDR3 here is CASSSPGQSYNEQFF. The CDR3, as DNA: TGTGCCAGCAGTTCCCCGGGACAGTCGTACAATGAGCAGTTCTTC.

J is TRBJ2-1 and V is TRBV19, with a tentative D call TRBD2 (6 bases). V lost 2 bases, J lost 4 bases, and 12 bases lay in between. CDR3 length: 15 amino acids. The germline gives CDR1 LNHDA, CDR2 SQIVND (reference sequence). The CDR3 loop is CASSIQGLNYNEQFF. The CDR3 DNA sequence: TGTGCCAGTAGTATACAGGGACTTAATTACAATGAGCAGTTCTTC.

CDR3 sequence (DNA): TGCGCCAGCAGCCCCCTCCGCGGGGTTTACAATGAGCAGTTCTTC. This sequence encodes CASSPLRGVYNEQFF. V and J are TRBV5-1 and TRBJ2-1; a possible D gene is TRBD2 (6 bases). CDR1 and CDR2 (germline): SGHRS, YFSETQ. The V end was cut by 4 bases, the J end by 4 bases, with 15 bases between. This CDR3 has 15 amino acids. The complete variable domain, with remaining parts taken from reference TRBV5-1 and TRBJ2-1, reads KAGVTQTPRYLIKTRGQQVTLSCSPISGHRSVSWYQQTPGQGLQFLFEYFSETQRNKGNFPGRFSGRQFSNSRSEMNVSTLELGDSALYLCASSPLRGVYNEQFFGPGTRLTVL.

This clone was picked up one time. The chain uses TRBV10-2 and TRBJ2-7; 7 nucleotides line up with TRBD1. CDR1 and CDR2 (germline): WSHSY, SAAADI. V trimming: 5 bases; J trimming: 4 bases; junction bases outside the gene matches: 8. The length of the CDR3 is 14 residues. The CDR3: CASSSRDSAYEQYF. In DNA form, the CDR3 reads TGCGCCAGCAGTTCCCGGGACAGCGCTTACGAGCAGTACTTC.

Concerning this clone itself: Different DNA sequences within this sample yield the same CDR3. The chain couples TRBV30 to TRBJ1-6; 7 bases fit TRBD1. CDR3 length equals 13 residues. The germline V gene has CDR1 GTSNPN and CDR2 SVGIG (reference sequence). V lost 3 bases to trimming and J lost 7 bases; unmatched junction nucleotides: 3. Here the CDR3 reads CAWRRDSNSPLHF. CDR3 in DNA: TGTGCCTGGAGGCGGGACAGCAATTCACCCCTCCACTTT.

This clone was counted a few times. V is TRBV5-8 and J is TRBJ2-7; D is undetermined. Trimming left V 0 bases short and J 0 bases short, with 4 bases between. CDR1 is SGHTS, CDR2 YDEGEE, per germline. This CDR3 comprises 13 residues. The CDR3 reads CASSLGSSYEQYF. The CDR3 coding sequence is TGTGCCAGCAGCTTGGGGAGCTCCTACGAGCAGTACTTC.

The chain recombines TRBV14 with TRBJ2-3; D perhaps matches TRBD2 (5 bases). The V gene lost 8 bases and the J gene lost 1 base, with 13 bases spanning the gap. The length of the CDR3 is 14 residues. Germline V lookup: CDR1 SGHDN, CDR2 FVKESK. The DNA for the CDR3 is TGTGCCAGCTGCGGGCAGGTCGGCACAGATACGCAGTATTTT. Translated: CASCGQVGTDTQYF.

The rearrangement uses TRBV27 and TRBJ2-2; D is perhaps TRBD2 (7 bases). This CDR3 region has 15 residues. The germline V gene has CDR1 MNHEY and CDR2 SMNVEV (reference sequence). Trimming removed 3 bases at V and 3 bases at J, with 11 bases between. The CDR3 loop reads CASSFRGAHTGELFF. The CDR3 bases are TGTGCCAGCAGTTTCCGGGGGGCCCACACCGGGGAGCTGTTTTTT.

J is TRBJ1-3 and V is TRBV6-5, with a weak D call TRBD1 (6 bases). V was shortened by 2 bases and J by 2 bases, with 13 bases between the two germline ends. Germline V CDR1 and CDR2: MNHEY, SVGAGI. CDR3 size: 16 residues. The CDR3 reads CASSYTDRGPGNTIYF. The CDR3 bases are TGTGCCAGCAGTTACACGGACAGAGGTCCTGGAAACACCATATATTTT.

V and J are TRBV25-1 and TRBJ1-1; 9 nucleotides agree with TRBD1. V gave up 3 bases and J gave up 3 bases; unmatched junction bases: 8. From germline, CDR1 is MGHDK and CDR2 SYGVNS. The CDR3 has 16 residues. The CDR3, as DNA: TGTGCCAGCAGTGAGTTCGGACAGGGGATGTACACTGAAGCTTTCTTT. This sequence encodes CASSEFGQGMYTEAFF.

This chain connects TRBV5-6 to TRBJ1-5; D is ambiguous. The ends were cut back, 2 bases at V and 8 bases at J, with 17 bases in the middle. Germline V lookup: CDR1 SGHDT, CDR2 YYEEEE. The CDR3 is 15 amino acids. The CDR3 here is CASSLGPGSMKPQHF. CDR3 in DNA: TGTGCCAGCAGCTTAGGTCCGGGGAGCATGAAGCCCCAGCATTTT.

The J gene is TRBJ1-2, the V gene TRBV7-8, with a tentative D call TRBD1 (5 bases). The CDR3 totals 12 residues. V lost 6 bases to trimming and J lost 5 bases, with 10 bases between them. Germline-derived CDR1 and CDR2 are SGHVS and FQNEAQ. The CDR3 loop reads CASSGGGYGYTF. The CDR3 DNA is TGTGCCAGCAGTGGCGGGGGGTATGGCTACACCTTC.

The chain couples TRBV11-2 to TRBJ2-1; 14 nucleotides align to TRBD2. This CDR3 is built from 16 residues. The germline V gene has CDR1 SGHAT and CDR2 FQNNGV. V shed 5 bases, J shed 7 bases, and the junction held 7 bases outside the gene matches. CDR3 sequence (DNA): TGTGCCAGCAGCCCACCGGGACTAGCGGGAGCGAATGAGCAGTTCTTC. This codes for CASSPPGLAGANEQFF.

V usage is TRBV28 and J usage is TRBJ2-2; D is unclear. Trimming removed 5 bases from V and 5 bases from J, with 9 bases in between. CDR3 length equals 13 residues. CDR1 and CDR2 from the germline V gene are MDHEN and SYDVKM. The CDR3 DNA reads as TGTGCCAGCAGTCCCCCGCAGACCGGGGAGCTGTTTTTT. As protein: CASSPPQTGELFF.

The rearrangement links TRBV25-1 to TRBJ2-2, with D perhaps matching TRBD1 (5 bases). Germline V gene data show CDR1 as MGHDK and CDR2 as SYGVNS. The CDR3 loop spans 13 amino acids. V was pared by 2 bases and J by 7 bases, with 8 bases between. The chain's CDR3 is CASSEPGIGELFF. The CDR3 DNA reads as TGTGCCAGCAGTGAACCAGGGATCGGGGAGCTGTTTTTT.

This chain connects TRBV7-9 to TRBJ2-7; a weak D match, TRBD1 (5 bases). V was shortened by 3 bases and J by 2 bases, with 11 bases between the two germline ends. This CDR3 contains 14 residues. The germline CDR1 and CDR2 sequences are SEHNR and FQNEAQ (reference sequence). CDR3 DNA: TGTGCCAGCAGCTTGGACATACGAACCTACGAGCAGTACTTC. This encodes CASSLDIRTYEQYF.

This sequence joins TRBV27 and TRBJ1-2; D gene uncertain. The V end lost 6 bases, the J end lost 4 bases, and 12 bases lay between the germline ends. The CDR3 spans 13 residues. Germline V gene sequence: CDR1 MNHEY, CDR2 SMNVEV (reference sequence). The CDR3 here is CASRVGGSYGYTF. DNA of the CDR3: TGTGCCAGCAGGGTGGGCGGGAGCTATGGCTACACCTTC.

This chain joins TRBV19 and TRBJ2-5; 9 nucleotides agree with TRBD2. The junction had 3 bases not matched to a gene; V was cut back by 3 bases and J by 4 bases. Germline CDR1 LNHDA, CDR2 SQIVND (reference sequence). The CDR3 is 14 residues long. The CDR3 coding sequence is TGTGCCAGTAGTATCGCGGGGGGGCCAGAGACCCAGTACTTC. It translates to CASSIAGGPETQYF.